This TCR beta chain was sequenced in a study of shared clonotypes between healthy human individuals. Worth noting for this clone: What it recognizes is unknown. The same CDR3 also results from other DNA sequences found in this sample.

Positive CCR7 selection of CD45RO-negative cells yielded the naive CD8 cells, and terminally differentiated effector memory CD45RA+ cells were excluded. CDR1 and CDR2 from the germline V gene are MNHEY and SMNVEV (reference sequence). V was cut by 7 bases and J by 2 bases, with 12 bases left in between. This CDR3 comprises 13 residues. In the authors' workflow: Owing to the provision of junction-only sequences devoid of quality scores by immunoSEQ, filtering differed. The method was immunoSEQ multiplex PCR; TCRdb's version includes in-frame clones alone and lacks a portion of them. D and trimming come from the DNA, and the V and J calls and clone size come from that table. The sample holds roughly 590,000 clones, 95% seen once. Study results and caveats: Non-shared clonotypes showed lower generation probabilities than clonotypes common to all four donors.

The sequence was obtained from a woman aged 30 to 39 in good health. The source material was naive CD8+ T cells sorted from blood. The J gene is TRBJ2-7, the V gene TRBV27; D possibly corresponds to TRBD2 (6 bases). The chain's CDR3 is CASKGGTAYEQYF. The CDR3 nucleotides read TGTGCCAGCAAGGGCGGGACTGCCTACGAGCAGTACTTC.